In this sample, the clone carrying this TCR beta chain turned up a few times. Germline V CDR1 and CDR2: LGHNA, YNFKEQ. With 0 bases removed from V and 1 base from J, the gap between germline ends came to 16 bases. The CDR3 runs to 17 residues. These data are taken from a study of blood T cells in healthy people across ages. Study in general: Capturing about one barcoded beta molecule per two T cells was achieved by template switching.

Primers used in a second PCR of about 6 to 11 cycles were a sample-barcoded 5' primer and a J-beta primer mix. A template-switch adaptor that had 12 random nucleotides put a tag on each cDNA molecule. Per-sample output comprised a minimum of 2.5 million paired-end reads containing CDR3. TCRdb re-called the 5' RACE reads with MiXCR, one entry per CDR3 protein. In the table there are 800,000 or so distinct CDR3 sequences, 46% of which are singletons. Material for sequencing was blood. This TCR derives from an elderly man in good health. The chain uses TRBV4-2 and TRBJ2-7, with D tentatively TRBD2 (6 bases). CDR3 DNA sequence: TGTGCCAGCAGCCAAGATAAGGGAAGGGACTCTTCCTACGAGCAGTACTTC. This gives the protein CASSQDKGRDSSYEQYF.